Sequencing of this T cell receptor beta chain was carried out in a study of T cells after yellow fever vaccination. Study-level information: Some fractions had low cell numbers, and these were prepared with SMART-Seq v4 Ultra Low Input.

As to this clonotype: Its target is not known.

General study points: Abundant bulk-derived clonotypes could contaminate FACS-sorted repertoires.

5'RACE template switching produced TCR cDNA carrying a universal primer site and UMIs. TCRdb reanalysed the 5' RACE reads using MiXCR and keeps one entry per CDR3 protein. The sample yields 150,000 to 200,000 distinct CDR3 sequences, approximately 6.2% seen once. V lost 7 bases to trimming and J lost 2 bases; unmatched junction nucleotides: 7. The CDR3 runs 15 residues. CDR1 LGHNA and CDR2 YSLEER come from the germline V gene. This chain uses TRBV4-3 with TRBJ2-2; the match to TRBD2 covers 7 bases. The source was CD4+ T cells sorted from PBMCs, collected on the day of the first yellow fever vaccination. The TCR sequence derives from a man aged 18 to 35 who received the YFV17D yellow fever vaccine. The DNA for the CDR3 is TGCGCCAGCACGCCGGGACTAACAAACACCGGGGAGCTGTTTTTT. Translated, it gives CASTPGLTNTGELFF.